The 27 T cell receptor beta chains reported below all come from one sample, sequenced in a study of T cell repertoires in cytomegalovirus infection. These TCRs are of unknown antigen specificity. MiXCR, applied by TCRdb to the reads, yields one record per CDR3 protein. The sample consists of 350,000 to 400,000 distinct CDR3 sequences, around a third of them appearing once. The material was cultured PBMCs, obtained from culture after CMV antigen stimulation. These receptors originate from a human donor in good health (CMV status not recorded). Some clones in this sample may be carry-over from other donors' samples.

In this sample, this clonotype turned up a few times. The chain joins TRBV7-8 to TRBJ2-7; the match to TRBD1 covers 8 bases. Per germline, CDR1 SGHVS and CDR2 FQNEAQ. V trimming: 5 bases; J trimming: 4 bases; junction bases outside the gene matches: 10. The CDR3 sequence is 15 residues long. In nucleotides, the CDR3 is TGTGCCAGCAGCGGTTACGGGACAGGAGAATACGAGCAGTACTTC. Encoded protein: CASSGYGTGEYEQYF.

The genes are TRBV7-9 and TRBJ1-2; 7 nucleotides align to TRBD1. The J segment lost 8 bases and the V segment lost 5 bases, leaving 20 bases of the junction unmatched. CDR3 length: 17 residues. The germline V gene encodes CDR1 SEHNR and CDR2 FQNEAQ (reference sequence). The CDR3 protein is CASSLGTAIPTLKGYTF. In DNA form, the CDR3 reads TGTGCCAGCAGCCTCGGGACAGCTATCCCTACGTTAAAGGGCTACACCTTC.

CDR3 coding DNA: TGTGCCAGCAGCCAACTAGGGACTAGCGGGAACTACAATGAGCAGTTCTTC. Translating it yields CASSQLGTSGNYNEQFF. The rearrangement uses TRBV3-1 and TRBJ2-1, with 13 bases identical to TRBD2. The junction had 4 bases not matched to a gene; V was cut back by 2 bases and J by 3 bases. The CDR3 extends over 17 amino acids. Germline CDR1 and CDR2: LGHDT and YNNKEL (reference sequence).

V usage is TRBV7-9 and J usage is TRBJ2-3, with D maybe TRBD2 (6 bases). The CDR3 extends over 15 amino acids. From germline, CDR1 is SEHNR and CDR2 FQNEAQ (reference sequence). V gave up 0 bases and J gave up 1 base, with 8 bases separating them. The CDR3 region is CASSLASGGTDTQYF. DNA for the CDR3: TGTGCCAGCAGCTTAGCTAGCGGAGGCACAGATACGCAGTATTTT.

The chain is built from TRBV7-2 and TRBJ2-3, with TRBD2 matching 13 bases. Trimming removed 2 bases from V and 6 bases from J; junction bases left unmatched: 5. This CDR3 has 16 residues. CDR1 and CDR2 (germline): SGHTA, FQGNSA. The CDR3 DNA is TGTGCCAGCAGCTTACAACTAGCGGGAGGGTCCGATACGCAGTATTTT. Encoded protein: CASSLQLAGGSDTQYF.

This clonotype was picked up a small number of times. This rearrangement joins TRBV4-3 to TRBJ2-2, with D maybe TRBD2 (6 bases). Trimming left V 4 bases short and J 6 bases short, with 12 bases between. CDR1 is LGHNA and CDR2 is YSLEER in the germline V gene. This CDR3 region has 14 residues. The CDR3 loop reads CASSPLGEAGELFF. CDR3 nucleotide sequence: TGCGCCAGCAGCCCACTGGGGGAGGCCGGGGAGCTGTTTTTT.

Only a few counts were recorded for this clonotype. This chain connects TRBV27 to TRBJ2-3, with unresolved D. V was clipped by 6 bases and J by 2 bases, with 9 bases between them. Germline CDR1 MNHEY, CDR2 SMNVEV (reference sequence). The CDR3 runs to 13 residues. CDR3 region: CASSPILTDTQYF. In DNA, the CDR3 is TGTGCCAGCAGCCCCATACTCACAGATACGCAGTATTTT.

This clonotype was observed a handful of times. This sequence joins TRBV7-2 and TRBJ1-1; D unclear. Germline assignment: CDR1 SGHTA and CDR2 FQGNSA. The CDR3 runs to 13 residues. V lost 5 bases, J lost 2 bases, and 9 bases lay in between. DNA of the CDR3: TGTGCCAGCAGCCCCCAGTTCAACACTGAAGCTTTCTTT. It translates to CASSPQFNTEAFF.

This clonotype has a count of ten or more. The chain couples TRBV6-5 to TRBJ1-1; D remains ambiguous. In germline, CDR1 is MNHEY, CDR2 SVGAGI. The CDR3 covers 17 residues. Trimming removed 0 bases from V and 0 bases from J, with 14 bases in between. CDR3 protein: CASSYSELDALNTEAFF. DNA for the CDR3: TGTGCCAGCAGTTACTCCGAGCTGGACGCCTTGAACACTGAAGCTTTCTTT.

The J gene is TRBJ2-5, the V gene TRBV5-5; tentatively, D is TRBD1 or TRBD2 (5 bases each). This CDR3 region has 14 residues. Trimming removed 4 bases from V and 5 bases from J, with 15 bases in between. Germline CDR1 reads SGHKS; CDR2 reads YYEKEE (reference sequence). The CDR3 sequence is CASSLRDGPETQYF. The CDR3 nucleotides read TGTGCCAGCAGCCTTCGGGACGGCCCGGAGACCCAGTACTTC.

This clonotype has just a few counts. The chain joins TRBV12-3 or TRBV12-4 to TRBJ1-3; tentative D call: TRBD1 (5 bases). There are 14 residues in the CDR3. V was pared by 6 bases and J by 1 base, with 10 bases between. DNA of the CDR3: TGTGCCAGCAGGGAGACAGTATCTGGAAACACCATATATTTT. It specifies CASRETVSGNTIYF.

This clonotype was detected only a few times. The chain joins TRBV7-2 to TRBJ2-3; D is perhaps TRBD2 (6 bases). The CDR3 consists of 13 residues. Trimming took off 1 base at V and 4 bases at J, with 6 bases between the two ends. Germline assignment: CDR1 SGHTA and CDR2 FQGNSA. As DNA, the CDR3 is TGTGCCAGCAGCTTAGGGGAGGCAGATACGCAGTATTTT. Translating gives CASSLGEADTQYF.

The CDR3 protein is CASSLRASGRAGEQYF. CDR3 sequence (DNA): TGTGCCAGCAGCTTAAGGGCTAGCGGGAGGGCCGGCGAGCAGTACTTC. The V gene is TRBV7-8, the J gene TRBJ2-7; TRBD2 matches at 12 bases. The ends lost 2 bases at V and 6 bases at J; junction bases unmatched: 8. The CDR3 spans 16 residues. Germline V gene data show CDR1 as SGHVS and CDR2 as FQNEAQ.

V usage is TRBV27 and J usage is TRBJ1-3; D remains ambiguous. The germline V gene encodes CDR1 MNHEY and CDR2 SMNVEV (reference sequence). With 6 bases removed from V and 2 bases from J, the gap between germline ends came to 11 bases. The CDR3 is made up of 14 amino acids. In DNA form, the CDR3 reads TGTGCCAGCAGACCAGCATCCCCTGGAAACACCATATATTTT. This translates into CASRPASPGNTIYF.

The chain combines TRBV19 with TRBJ2-1; 12 bases map to TRBD2. V lost 0 bases to trimming and J lost 9 bases; unmatched junction nucleotides: 9. This CDR3 spans 17 amino acids. Germline V CDR1 and CDR2: LNHDA, SQIVND (reference sequence). CDR3 region: CASSIDLGLAGGSEQFF. DNA for the CDR3: TGTGCCAGTAGTATAGATCTTGGCCTAGCGGGAGGGTCTGAGCAGTTCTTC.

This clonotype was counted between two and nine times. V is TRBV6-5 and J is TRBJ1-2; D not certain. The V and J ends lost 6 bases and 7 bases respectively, with 15 bases between them. The germline gives CDR1 MNHEY, CDR2 SVGAGI. CDR3 length equals 13 residues. Here the CDR3 DNA reads TGTGCCAGCAGGATGAAGGGATTTGGTGGCTACACCTTC. It encodes CASRMKGFGGYTF.

V usage is TRBV19 and J usage is TRBJ1-2; D not resolved. V gave up 3 bases and J gave up 6 bases, with 17 bases separating them. Germline loops: CDR1 LNHDA, CDR2 SQIVND (reference sequence). The CDR3 loop spans 15 amino acids. CDR3 loop: CASSIPGAPVHGYTF. The CDR3 DNA is TGTGCCAGTAGTATCCCTGGCGCGCCGGTACATGGCTACACCTTC.

This clonotype was seen a single time. The chain uses TRBV7-9 and TRBJ1-2, with a possible D match to TRBD1 (6 bases). This CDR3 is 14 amino acids long. Germline CDR1 and CDR2: SEHNR and FQNEAQ (reference sequence). V gave up 6 bases and J gave up 3 bases, with 14 bases separating them. The DNA of the CDR3 is TGTGCCAGCAGTCAAACAGGGACGTACTATGGCTACACCTTC. Its protein is CASSQTGTYYGYTF. The entire variable domain, with the rest obtained from reference TRBV7-9 and TRBJ1-2, is as follows: DTGVSQNPRHKITKRGQNVTFRCDPISEHNRLYWYRQTLGQGPEFLTYFQNEAQLEKSRLLSDRFSAERPKGSFSTLEIQRTEQGDSAMYLCASSQTGTYYGYTFGSGTRLTVV.

This clonotype has a count of ten or more. The chain combines TRBV7-2 with TRBJ2-7; TRBD1 matches at 10 bases. This CDR3 comprises 13 residues. The ends lost 4 bases at V and 3 bases at J; junction bases unmatched: 0. Per the germline V gene, CDR1 is SGHTA and CDR2 is FQGNSA. CDR3 loop: CASSWTGGYEQYV. For the CDR3, the DNA is TGTGCCAGCAGCTGGACAGGGGGCTACGAGCAGTACGTC.

With respect to this clonotype: One end of the junction is discordant with germline, which a read error may explain. The V and J genes are TRBV12-3 or TRBV12-4 and TRBJ2-6; a possible D gene is TRBD1 (6 bases). CDR3 length equals 16 residues. CDR3 loop: CASTQPGAGGANVLTF. Written as DNA, the CDR3 is TGTGCAAGCACCCAGCCAGGGGCCGGCGGGGCCAACGTCCTGACTTTC.

The sample holds a few counts of this clonotype. The genes are TRBV6-6 and TRBJ1-5; maybe TRBD1 (5 bases). V dropped 0 bases and J dropped 4 bases, with 10 bases sitting between them. The CDR3 runs 15 residues. Germline V gene sequence: CDR1 MNHNY, CDR2 SVGAGI (reference sequence). CDR3 coding DNA: TGTGCCAGCAGTTACTCGTTCCGGGGGAATCAGCCCCAGCATTTT. Translated: CASSYSFRGNQPQHF.

This clonotype occurred a few times. The V call is TRBV12-3 or TRBV12-4, the J call TRBJ1-2; no reliable D call. The CDR3 is 13 residues long. Trimming cost V 6 bases and J 4 bases, with 12 bases left between them. CDR3 amino acids: CASSYDIIYGYTF. The CDR3 nucleotides read TGTGCCAGCAGCTACGACATCATCTATGGCTACACCTTC.

This clonotype has at least ten counts. This sequence joins TRBV19 and TRBJ1-1; D is undetermined. V was cut by 7 bases and J by 4 bases, with 19 bases left in between. The germline V gene has CDR1 LNHDA and CDR2 SQIVND (reference sequence). The CDR3 has 15 residues. CDR3 DNA sequence: TGTGCCAGTACCGCAGGACTCCCAGTGCCCACTGAAGCTTTCTTT. It specifies CASTAGLPVPTEAFF.

The chain employs TRBV28 and TRBJ2-1; 9 nucleotides agree with TRBD2. Germline trimming cut 5 bases from V and 8 bases from J; bases unmatched to any gene: 10. Germline CDR1 MDHEN, CDR2 SYDVKM. The CDR3 is 15 residues long. Here the CDR3 reads CASSPEGLAVYEQFF. The CDR3 DNA reads TGTGCCAGCAGTCCGGAGGGACTAGCAGTCTATGAGCAGTTCTTC.

About this clonotype itself: Sequence at one end of the junction differs from germline and may be a read error. The rearrangement uses TRBV7-9 and TRBJ2-1; D is undetermined. The CDR3 is made up of 15 amino acids. The germline CDR1 and CDR2 sequences are SEHNR and FQNEAQ (reference sequence). The CDR3 region is CASSLSIDSNNEQFF. CDR3 coding DNA: TGTGCCAGCAGCTTATCAATCGACTCCAACAATGAGCAGTTCTTC.

This chain uses TRBV7-9 with TRBJ1-1, with unresolved D. Germline CDR1 and CDR2: SEHNR and FQNEAQ (reference sequence). The CDR3 extends over 14 amino acids. Trimming shortened V by 1 base and J by 6 bases, and 12 bases separated the two germline ends. The CDR3 DNA reads as TGTGCCAGCAGCTTAGGAGGAGTCGGGGCTGAAGCTTTCTTT. This gives the protein CASSLGGVGAEAFF.

This clonotype was recorded a few times. The V gene is TRBV7-2, the J gene TRBJ2-1; 13 nucleotides match TRBD2. Trimming cost V 5 bases and J 8 bases; bases outside gene matches: 6. This CDR3 spans 15 amino acids. Germline V gene data show CDR1 as SGHTA and CDR2 as FQGNSA. CDR3 DNA: TGTGCCAGCAGCACCGGGACTAGCGGGATCCATGAGCAGTTCTTC. Amino acid sequence: CASSTGTSGIHEQFF.